Each of the 30 T cell receptor beta chains below was sequenced from the same sample in a study of Graves' ophthalmopathy and Graves' hyperthyroidism. Amplification of TCR beta CDR3 regions used RNA transcripts. HTBI primers were used in a first-round RT-PCR, which preceded a second-round multiplex PCR. TCRdb reanalysed the multiplex PCR reads using MiXCR and keeps one entry per CDR3 protein. The sample comprises about 390,000 distinct CDR3 sequences, over 15% of which are singletons, and 5.5% to 7% rests with the top ten. The sequencing input was peripheral blood. The receptors were gathered from a woman aged 18-35 years with stable Graves' hyperthyroidism.

In this sample, this clonotype turned up many times. V gene TRBV7-2 combines with J gene TRBJ2-5; D possibly uses TRBD1 or TRBD2 (5 bases each). In germline, CDR1 is SGHTA, CDR2 FQGNSA. With 5 bases removed from V and 5 bases from J, the gap between germline ends came to 15 bases. The CDR3 runs to 14 residues. CDR3 bases: TGTGCCAGCAGCCCGGGGCGCGCTGGGGAGACCCAGTACTTC. Amino acid sequence: CASSPGRAGETQYF.

This clonotype was recorded many times. The gene calls are TRBV20-1 and TRBJ2-5; possibly TRBD2 for D (6 bases). The V gene lost 5 bases and the J gene lost 4 bases, with 14 bases spanning the gap. Germline assignment: CDR1 DFQATT and CDR2 SNEGSKA (reference sequence). The CDR3 is 13 amino acids. CDR3 in DNA: TGCAGTGCTGCTGTTGGGGGGATAGAGACCCAGTACTTC. This sequence encodes CSAAVGGIETQYF.

In this sample, this clonotype turned up many times. One end of the junction varies from germline; a read error may be responsible. The V and J genes are TRBV6-1 and TRBJ1-1; D is ambiguous. Germline-derived CDR1 and CDR2 are MNHNS and SASEGT. The CDR3 sequence is 15 residues long. The CDR3 coding sequence is TGTGCCAGCATAACCCCAAAGGGCCTGAACACTGAAGTTTTCTTT. It translates to CASITPKGLNTEVFF.

The J gene is TRBJ2-5, the V gene TRBV12-3 or TRBV12-4; tentatively, D is TRBD1 (8 bases). The CDR3 sequence is 14 residues long. V lost 6 bases and J 5 bases, leaving 16 bases between the germline ends. The CDR3 DNA is TGTGCCAGCAGCCTGACAGGGGAGGGGGAGACCCAGTACTTC. Its protein product is CASSLTGEGETQYF.

This chain links TRBV7-2 with TRBJ2-5; TRBD2 matches 7 bases. Trimming took 5 bases from V and 5 from J; bases not matched to a gene: 11. This CDR3 region has 15 residues. CDR1 SGHTA and CDR2 FQGNSA come from the germline V gene. The CDR3 DNA reads as TGTGCCAGCAGCCCCTGGGGGGGGGGAAGGGAGACCCAGTACTTC. This translates into CASSPWGGGRETQYF.

This clonotype was seen many times. The rearrangement joins TRBV29-1 to TRBJ1-1, with TRBD1 as a possible D gene (5 bases). The germline gives CDR1 SQVTM, CDR2 ANQGSEA. V lost 5 bases to trimming and J lost 5 bases, with 9 bases between them. The CDR3 has 11 amino acids. For the CDR3, the DNA is TGCAGCGTTAATAAGGGGACTGAAGCTTTCTTT. It encodes CSVNKGTEAFF.

This clonotype was seen at least ten times. This chain connects TRBV11-3 to TRBJ1-1; no definite D call. Germline CDR1 is SGHNT and CDR2 is YENEEA. The CDR3 loop spans 15 amino acids. The V gene lost 1 base and the J gene lost 0 bases, with 9 bases spanning the gap. In nucleotides, the CDR3 is TGTGCCAGCAGCTTAGGTTCTTGGATGAACACTGAAGCTTTCTTT. It encodes CASSLGSWMNTEAFF.

This chain joins TRBV5-1 and TRBJ1-5; D may be TRBD1 (5 bases). Germline V gene lookup returns CDR1 SGHRS and CDR2 YFSETQ. V was pared by 2 bases and J by 9 bases, with 9 bases between. There are 12 residues in the CDR3. The CDR3 region has the DNA TGCGCCAGCAGCTTCCGGGGGGGGCCCCAGCATTTT. It encodes CASSFRGGPQHF.

This clonotype was detected only a few times. The chain joins TRBV7-9 to TRBJ1-5; D ambiguous. Trimming took off 6 bases at V and 5 bases at J, with 11 bases between the two ends. This CDR3 spans 13 amino acids. CDR1 and CDR2 (germline): SEHNR, FQNEAQ (reference sequence). The chain's CDR3 is CASSLYGDQPQHF. CDR3 sequence (DNA): TGTGCCAGCAGTTTATACGGAGATCAGCCCCAGCATTTT.

This clonotype came up many times. This sequence joins TRBV7-3 and TRBJ1-1, with D perhaps TRBD1 (5 bases). Germline V gene sequence: CDR1 SGHTA, CDR2 FQGTGA. This CDR3 has 13 amino acids. V dropped 5 bases and J dropped 2 bases, with 9 bases sitting between them. CDR3 region: CASSRTSNTEAFF. As DNA, the CDR3 is TGTGCCAGCAGCCGGACAAGCAACACTGAAGCTTTCTTT.

This clonotype was found many times. The V gene is TRBV7-2, the J gene TRBJ2-5; 9 positions match TRBD2. The CDR3 covers 16 residues. The J segment lost 2 bases and the V segment lost 5 bases, leaving 9 bases of the junction unmatched. CDR1 SGHTA and CDR2 FQGNSA come from the germline V gene. The CDR3 sequence is CASSLEAGGTQETQYF. The CDR3 DNA follows: TGTGCCAGCAGCCTAGAGGCGGGGGGGACGCAAGAGACCCAGTACTTC. The full variable domain, its missing parts supplied by reference TRBV7-2 and TRBJ2-5, is GAGVSQSPSNKVTEKGKDVELRCDPISGHTALYWYRQSLGQGLEFLIYFQGNSAPDKSGLPSDRFSAERTGGSVSTLTIQRTQQEDSAVYLCASSLEAGGTQETQYFGPGTRLLVL.

This clonotype was detected many times. Here the CDR3 DNA reads TGTGCCAGCATCCAATGGGGGACAGCGAACACTGAAGCTTTCTTT. Translated, it gives CASIQWGTANTEAFF. This sequence joins TRBV12-3 or TRBV12-4 and TRBJ1-1; 7 bases agree with TRBD1. The V segment lost 7 bases and the J segment 1 base; nucleotides outside the gene matches: 9. The CDR3 extends over 15 amino acids.

In this sample, this clonotype turned up many times. J is TRBJ2-7 and V is TRBV10-3; D ambiguous. The CDR3 totals 14 residues. Per germline, CDR1 ENHRY and CDR2 SYGVKD. V lost 7 bases and J 1 base, leaving 14 bases between the germline ends. The CDR3 here is CAIKSAGSSYEQYF. CDR3 DNA: TGTGCCATCAAGTCGGCTGGGTCATCCTACGAGCAGTACTTC.

This clonotype appeared many times. This rearrangement joins TRBV2 to TRBJ1-2; no clear D. Trimming took 7 bases from V and 6 from J, leaving 15 bases between them. Germline V gene sequence: CDR1 SNHLY, CDR2 FYNNEI. This CDR3 contains 13 residues. This CDR3 is CASMVSIWDGYTF. CDR3 nucleotide sequence: TGTGCCAGCATGGTCTCGATTTGGGATGGCTACACCTTC.

This clonotype was detected many times. This sequence joins TRBV6-2 or TRBV6-3 and TRBJ1-5, with D tentatively TRBD1 (5 bases). This CDR3 has 15 amino acids. V was clipped by 7 bases and J by 1 base, with 14 bases between them. The germline V gene has CDR1 MNHEY and CDR2 SVGEGT. The CDR3 nucleotides read TGTGCCAGCAAGGGACTATATCGGAGCAATCAGCCCCAGCATTTT. Protein: CASKGLYRSNQPQHF.

At least ten counts were recorded for this clonotype. This rearrangement joins TRBV15 to TRBJ2-5; D call uncertain. The CDR3 contains 14 residues. Germline V gives CDR1 LNHNV, CDR2 YYDKDF (reference sequence). Trimming left V 0 bases short and J 2 bases short, with 7 bases between. The CDR3 is CATSRDGIQETQYF. For the CDR3, the DNA is TGTGCCACCAGCAGAGATGGGATTCAAGAGACCCAGTACTTC.

This clonotype was seen a handful of times. At one end the junction does not follow the germline gene, possibly because of a read error. The chain links TRBV6-2 or TRBV6-3 to TRBJ2-4, with D hard to call. Germline values: CDR1 MNHEY, CDR2 SVGEGT. The length of the CDR3 is 17 residues. The CDR3 sequence is CASSYSKFHLGGNIKYF. The DNA of the CDR3 is TGTGCCAGCAGTTACTCGAAGTTCCATCTTGGCGGAAACATTAAGTACTTC.

V is TRBV9 and J is TRBJ1-2; D ambiguous. The CDR3 runs to 16 residues. From germline, CDR1 is SGDLS and CDR2 YYNGEE. V was clipped by 4 bases and J by 3 bases, with 19 bases between them. CDR3 DNA sequence: TGTGCCAGCAGCCCCGAAGGATCGGGGAGGTACTATGGCTACACCTTC. The encoded protein is CASSPEGSGRYYGYTF.

This clonotype was seen repeatedly, ten times or more. J is TRBJ2-4 and V is TRBV3-1; the D gene is possibly TRBD1 (6 bases). Germline values: CDR1 LGHDT, CDR2 YNNKEL (reference sequence). Trimming removed 3 bases from V and 8 bases from J, with 14 bases in between. There are 14 residues in the CDR3. CDR3 DNA: TGTGCCAGCAGCCATCGGCAGGGGAATGACATTCAGTACTTC. This encodes CASSHRQGNDIQYF.

Ten or more counts support this clonotype. The chain joins TRBV13 to TRBJ1-2, with D hard to call. This CDR3 spans 16 amino acids. CDR1 and CDR2 from the germline V gene are PRHDT and FYEKMQ (reference sequence). The V and J ends lost 0 bases and 11 bases respectively, with 22 bases between them. Written as DNA, the CDR3 is TGTGCCAGCAGCTTAGGCCTCGGAGGGTCGCCCTCTGGGTACACCTTC. Translated, it gives CASSLGLGGSPSGYTF.

This clonotype was detected ten times or more. The chain couples TRBV6-5 to TRBJ1-1; TRBD1 agrees at 9 bases. Germline-derived CDR1 and CDR2 are MNHEY and SVGAGI. The CDR3 spans 15 residues. The ends lost 0 bases at V and 4 bases at J; junction bases unmatched: 3. The CDR3 DNA follows: TGTGCCAGCAGTTACTCGACAGGGGGTGGCACTGAAGCTTTCTTT. Translating gives CASSYSTGGGTEAFF.

This clonotype was seen repeatedly, ten times or more. CDR3: CSVLKRGGSTYEQYF. In DNA form, the CDR3 reads TGCAGCGTTCTTAAGCGGGGGGGTTCTACCTACGAGCAGTACTTC. The chain combines TRBV29-1 with TRBJ2-7, with TRBD2 identical over 10 bases. The CDR3 has 15 residues. CDR1 SQVTM and CDR2 ANQGSEA come from the germline V gene. V lost 5 bases to trimming and J lost 2 bases; unmatched junction nucleotides: 9.

There are many counts of this clonotype. It is likely a read error, because the conserved phenylalanine at the end of the CDR3 is missing. The chain employs TRBV12-3 or TRBV12-4 and TRBJ1-2; a weak D match, TRBD1 (6 bases). Trimming took off 6 bases at V and 2 bases at J, with 10 bases between the two ends. CDR3 length equals 13 residues. The CDR3 loop reads CASSETGNYGYTL. CDR3 bases: TGTGCCAGCAGCGAAACAGGGAACTATGGCTACACCCTC.

This clonotype was seen repeatedly, ten times or more. V is TRBV29-1 and J is TRBJ2-7; D gene unclear. Germline CDR1 reads SQVTM; CDR2 reads ANQGSEA. This CDR3 is 13 amino acids long. The V end was cut by 3 bases, the J end by 0 bases, with 9 bases between. Written as DNA, the CDR3 is TGCAGCGTTGAGGACGGTGCCTCCTACGAGCAGTACTTC. Translation gives CSVEDGASYEQYF.

For this clonotype: Mismatch with germline at one junction end may stem from a read error. This chain uses TRBV19 with TRBJ2-2; 14 positions agree with TRBD2. Germline CDR1 is LNHDA and CDR2 is SQIVND (reference sequence). CDR3 length equals 15 residues. CDR3 amino acids: CASSRTSGGTGELCF. DNA of the CDR3: TGTGCCAGTAGTAGGACTAGCGGGGGGACCGGGGAGCTGTGTTTT.

This clonotype was counted a single time. The V call is TRBV5-1, the J call TRBJ1-2, with TRBD1 matching 7 bases. V was pared by 7 bases and J by 0 bases, with 9 bases of the junction left unmatched. The CDR3 is 15 residues long. Germline V gives CDR1 SGHRS, CDR2 YFSETQ. CDR3 nucleotide sequence: TGCGCCAGCGGCCCCCGCGGGACAGCTAACTATGGCTACACCTTC. It is translated as CASGPRGTANYGYTF.

Many counts were recorded for this clonotype. V gene TRBV5-1 combines with J gene TRBJ1-6; possible D gene TRBD1, 5 bases. The CDR3 consists of 14 residues. Germline V lookup: CDR1 SGHRS, CDR2 YFSETQ. V shed 2 bases and J shed 7 bases, with 10 bases lying between them. The CDR3 is CASSLGDANSPLHF. CDR3 nucleotide sequence: TGCGCCAGCAGCTTAGGGGATGCGAATTCACCCCTCCACTTT.

The CDR3 here is CASSQAMVQYF. The CDR3 DNA follows: TGTGCCAGCAGCCAAGCCATGGTGCAGTACTTC. This chain uses TRBV3-1 with TRBJ2-7, with D unresolved. From germline, CDR1 is LGHDT and CDR2 YNNKEL (reference sequence). V dropped 1 base and J dropped 9 bases, with 7 bases sitting between them. There are 11 residues in the CDR3.

This clonotype has only a few counts. V and J are TRBV29-1 and TRBJ2-7; 10 bases are shared with TRBD1. The V and J ends lost 6 bases and 2 bases, in that order; junction bases with no gene match: 7. Germline-derived CDR1 and CDR2 are SQVTM and ANQGSEA. This CDR3 region has 14 residues. CDR3 bases: TGCAGCGTGGAGGCGGACAGGGGGACCTACGAGCAGTACTTC. Amino acid sequence: CSVEADRGTYEQYF.

This clonotype was counted only a few times. CDR3 coding DNA: TGTGCCAGCAGACCCACTAGCGGGGGGCTCACCGGGGAGCTGTTTTTT. This gives the protein CASRPTSGGLTGELFF. The chain is built from TRBV27 and TRBJ2-2, with 12 nucleotides matching TRBD2. This CDR3 spans 16 amino acids. Trimming at V came to 6 bases and at J to 4 bases, leaving 6 bases not matched to a gene. Germline values: CDR1 MNHEY, CDR2 SMNVEV (reference sequence).